This passage covers 27 T cell receptor beta chains from one sample sequenced in a study of T cells after yellow fever vaccination. TCRdb re-analysed the 5' RACE reads in MiXCR, keeping a single row per CDR3 protein. The table includes 350,000 to 550,000 distinct CDR3 sequences, approximately 18% detected once. Specimen: PBMCs, collected before the yellow fever booster vaccination. Source of these receptors: a man between 18 and 29 years old who received the YFV17D yellow fever vaccine.

The chain uses TRBV5-5 and TRBJ2-1; perhaps TRBD2 as D (5 bases). CDR1 SGHKS and CDR2 YYEKEE come from the germline V gene (reference sequence). CDR3 size: 16 residues. V lost 2 bases and J lost 0, with 12 bases in between. CDR3 sequence (DNA): TGTGCCAGCAGCTTCGGGGTCCCCAGCTCCTACAATGAGCAGTTCTTC. Its translation: CASSFGVPSSYNEQFF.

The table lists this clonotype with a few counts. The gene calls are TRBV9 and TRBJ1-2, with D perhaps TRBD1 (5 bases). V lost 2 bases, J lost 1 base, and 12 bases lay in between. Germline loops: CDR1 SGDLS, CDR2 YYNGEE. The CDR3 has 15 residues. Here the CDR3 reads CASSVFRDLNYGYTF. CDR3 in DNA: TGTGCCAGCAGCGTCTTCCGGGACCTTAACTATGGCTACACCTTC. The whole variable domain, remainder taken from reference TRBV9 and TRBJ1-2, is DSGVTQTPKHLITATGQRVTLRCSPRSGDLSVYWYQQSLDQGLQFLIQYYNGEERAKGNILERFSAQQFPDLHSELNLSSLELGDSALYFCASSVFRDLNYGYTFGSGTRLTVV.

This clonotype was observed a few times. The chain carries TRBV18 and TRBJ2-5, with D unclear. Germline V gives CDR1 KGHSH, CDR2 LQKENI. V lost 0 bases to trimming and J lost 1 base, with 9 bases between them. CDR3 length: 15 amino acids. The CDR3 DNA reads as TGTGCCAGCTCACCACCGGCGTCAAGCCAAGAGACCCAGTACTTC. It codes for CASSPPASSQETQYF.

The genes are TRBV6-1 and TRBJ2-3; a possible D gene is TRBD2 (5 bases). With 1 base removed from V and 3 bases from J, the gap between germline ends came to 14 bases. This CDR3 spans 16 amino acids. Germline V gene lookup returns CDR1 MNHNS and CDR2 SASEGT. CDR3 protein: CASSEGGYLGTDTQYF. The DNA for the CDR3 is TGTGCCAGCAGTGAAGGAGGGTACCTTGGGACAGATACGCAGTATTTT.

Here the CDR3 reads CASSSGGQSGTDTQYF. CDR3 DNA: TGTGCCAGCAGCTCCGGGGGACAATCGGGCACAGATACGCAGTATTTT. The chain is built from TRBV7-9 and TRBJ2-3; D is possibly TRBD1 or TRBD2 (6 bases each). Per the germline V gene, CDR1 is SEHNR and CDR2 is FQNEAQ (reference sequence). The V end was cut by 4 bases, the J end by 1 base, with 15 bases between. This CDR3 is built from 16 residues.

This clonotype was counted a few times. This chain connects TRBV20-1 to TRBJ2-1; possible D gene TRBD2, 6 bases. Germline CDR1 DFQATT, CDR2 SNEGSKA (reference sequence). Trimming stripped 3 bases from V and 9 bases from J, with 18 bases between. The CDR3 length is 14 residues. CDR3 coding DNA: TGCAGTGCTAGGCGGGGACGGGCGTTTTTTGAGCAGTTCTTC. The encoded protein is CSARRGRAFFEQFF.

This clonotype was counted only a few times. The chain is built from TRBV7-9 and TRBJ2-7; 9 nucleotides agree with TRBD1. The CDR3 runs 15 residues. Germline CDR1 is SEHNR and CDR2 is FQNEAQ (reference sequence). Trimming cost V 5 bases and J 1 base; bases outside gene matches: 6. The DNA for the CDR3 is TGTGCCAGCAGCGCTCCGGGACAGGGTTCCTACGAGCAGTACGTC. This translates into CASSAPGQGSYEQYV.

The V gene is TRBV6-2 or TRBV6-3, the J gene TRBJ2-3; D gene uncertain. The CDR3 consists of 13 residues. V was pared by 1 base and J by 2 bases, with 4 bases between. Germline-derived CDR1 and CDR2 are MNHEY and SVGEGT. This chain's CDR3 is CASSYFITDTQYF. The CDR3, as DNA: TGTGCCAGCAGTTACTTTATCACAGATACGCAGTATTTT.

This clonotype was counted only a few times. This chain links TRBV29-1 with TRBJ2-1, with 13 nucleotides matching TRBD2. CDR3 length equals 13 residues. Germline assignment: CDR1 SQVTM and CDR2 ANQGSEA. Unmatched junction bases numbered 2, after V lost 6 bases and J lost 6 bases. The CDR3 protein is CSVRTSGGNEQFF. CDR3 coding DNA: TGCAGCGTCAGGACTAGCGGGGGCAATGAGCAGTTCTTC.

This clonotype was detected only a few times. CDR3 region: CASSATQETQYF. The CDR3 DNA sequence: TGCGCCAGCAGCGCGACCCAAGAGACCCAGTACTTC. The V gene is TRBV5-1, the J gene TRBJ2-5; D unresolved. The CDR3 consists of 12 residues. Trimming stripped 4 bases from V and 1 base from J, with 5 bases between. Germline V gene sequence: CDR1 SGHRS, CDR2 YFSETQ. Full variable domain (outside the CDR3, taken from reference TRBV5-1 and TRBJ2-5): KAGVTQTPRYLIKTRGQQVTLSCSPISGHRSVSWYQQTPGQGLQFLFEYFSETQRNKGNFPGRFSGRQFSNSRSEMNVSTLELGDSALYLCASSATQETQYFGPGTRLLVL.

This clonotype was seen only a few times. J is TRBJ2-3 and V is TRBV20-1; no clear D gene. The length of the CDR3 is 14 residues. Germline CDR1 DFQATT, CDR2 SNEGSKA (reference sequence). Trimming removed 0 bases at V and 0 bases at J, with 7 bases between. CDR3 sequence: CSAREGFSTDTQYF. DNA for the CDR3: TGCAGTGCTAGAGAGGGCTTCAGCACAGATACGCAGTATTTT.

The chain is built from TRBV7-9 and TRBJ1-3; D is uncertain. Germline assignment: CDR1 SEHNR and CDR2 FQNEAQ (reference sequence). V lost 6 bases to trimming and J lost 3 bases, with 15 bases between them. The CDR3 loop spans 15 amino acids. CDR3 loop: CASRPLPTFGNTIYF. The CDR3 DNA reads TGTGCCAGCAGACCCTTACCAACATTTGGAAACACCATATATTTT.

This clonotype has a handful of counts. V and J are TRBV12-3 or TRBV12-4 and TRBJ2-3; 7 positions agree with TRBD2. This CDR3 has 11 amino acids. The V gene end was trimmed by 8 bases and the J gene end by 12 bases; junction bases not matched to a gene: 8. The CDR3 sequence is CASLSGDFQYF. For the CDR3, the DNA is TGTGCCAGCTTGAGCGGGGATTTTCAGTATTTT.

This clonotype turned up a few times. In DNA, the CDR3 is TGTGCCAGCAGTTCCGTACTAGGCTCCTACAATGAGCAGTTCTTC. It yields the protein CASSSVLGSYNEQFF. The chain carries TRBV6-2 or TRBV6-3 and TRBJ2-1; tentatively, D is TRBD2 (5 bases). CDR1 is MNHEY and CDR2 is SVGEGT in the germline V gene. This CDR3 has 15 amino acids. Deletions cut 4 bases from V and 0 bases from J, with 10 bases between.

This sequence joins TRBV25-1 and TRBJ1-2; D perhaps matches TRBD1 (6 bases). Germline V lookup: CDR1 MGHDK, CDR2 SYGVNS. This CDR3 spans 14 amino acids. The ends were cut back, 6 bases at V and 3 bases at J, with 14 bases in the middle. Here the CDR3 reads CASRGTGSDYGYTF. In nucleotides, the CDR3 is TGTGCCAGCAGAGGAACAGGGTCAGACTATGGCTACACCTTC.

The chain carries TRBV6-2 or TRBV6-3 and TRBJ2-5, with D perhaps TRBD2 (6 bases). Germline CDR1 and CDR2: MNHEY and SVGEGT. The CDR3 has 12 amino acids. CDR3 DNA: TGTGCTTCAGGACGGGGGATACAGACCCAGTACTTC. Amino acid sequence: CASGRGIQTQYF.

This clonotype was counted a few times. This chain links TRBV12-3 or TRBV12-4 with TRBJ1-1; TRBD1 matches at 7 bases. The V gene end was trimmed by 5 bases and the J gene end by 11 bases; junction bases not matched to a gene: 14. This CDR3 region has 14 residues. The CDR3 sequence: CASSPGTDLPGAFF. The CDR3 DNA sequence: TGTGCCAGCAGTCCCGGGACAGACCTCCCAGGGGCTTTCTTT.

This rearrangement joins TRBV4-1 to TRBJ2-7; 8 bases are a match to TRBD1. From germline, CDR1 is MGHRA and CDR2 YSYEKL. The V segment lost 4 bases and the J segment 4 bases; nucleotides outside the gene matches: 9. The CDR3 is 15 residues long. Written as DNA, the CDR3 is TGCGCCAGCAGCCGCGACCAGGGGGCCGGTTACGAGCAGTACGTC. Protein product: CASSRDQGAGYEQYV.

Concerning this clonotype: A junction boundary mismatches the germline segment, possibly from a read error. The rearrangement links TRBV12-3 or TRBV12-4 to TRBJ2-6; D is perhaps TRBD1 or TRBD2 (5 bases each). This CDR3 spans 14 amino acids. CDR3 nucleotides: TGTGCCAGCAGTCAAGAGGGACGGGCGAACGTCCTGACTTTC. Encoded protein: CASSQEGRANVLTF.

This clonotype was found a few times. The chain joins TRBV18 to TRBJ2-5; possibly TRBD1 for D (7 bases). In germline, CDR1 is KGHSH, CDR2 LQKENI. Trimming left V 6 bases short and J 5 bases short, with 16 bases between. The CDR3 runs to 14 residues. The CDR3: CASSRDRAGETQYF. The CDR3 DNA reads as TGTGCCAGCTCCCGCGACAGGGCGGGGGAGACCCAGTACTTC.

The chain joins TRBV5-1 to TRBJ2-6, with TRBD2 identical over 7 bases. The CDR3 extends over 16 amino acids. Germline values: CDR1 SGHRS, CDR2 YFSETQ. V trimming: 0 bases; J trimming: 2 bases; junction bases outside the gene matches: 2. The chain's CDR3 is CASSLEAGAGANVLTF. Here the CDR3 DNA reads TGCGCCAGCAGCTTGGAGGCGGGGGCTGGGGCCAACGTCCTGACTTTC.

The V call is TRBV12-3 or TRBV12-4, the J call TRBJ2-6, with a weak D call TRBD1 (5 bases). Between the trimmed V and J ends, which lost 2 bases and 0 bases, there was a span of 14 bases. The CDR3 runs to 18 residues. CDR3 nucleotides: TGTGCCAGCAGTTTATCAGGGCTCATATACTCTGGGGCCAACGTCCTGACTTTC. This translates into CASSLSGLIYSGANVLTF.

The V call is TRBV24-1, the J call TRBJ2-5, with D perhaps matching TRBD1 or TRBD2 (5 bases each). This CDR3 is 14 amino acids long. Germline V gene lookup returns CDR1 KGHDR and CDR2 SFDVKD. Trimming took off 0 bases at V and 4 bases at J, with 8 bases between the two ends. CDR3 coding DNA: TGTGCCACCAGTGATTTGTCTGGGGGAGAGACCCAGTACTTC. Amino acids: CATSDLSGGETQYF.

This chain connects TRBV15 to TRBJ1-5; perhaps TRBD1 as D (6 bases). This CDR3 spans 14 amino acids. Germline V gives CDR1 LNHNV, CDR2 YYDKDF (reference sequence). The V and J ends lost 3 bases and 5 bases respectively, with 11 bases between them. The CDR3: CATSRTGPHQPQHF. DNA for the CDR3: TGTGCCACCAGCAGGACAGGCCCCCATCAGCCCCAGCATTTT.

This chain joins TRBV27 and TRBJ2-4, with TRBD1 identical over 9 bases. In germline, CDR1 is MNHEY, CDR2 SMNVEV (reference sequence). V trimming: 3 bases; J trimming: 7 bases; junction bases outside the gene matches: 4. The CDR3 extends over 14 amino acids. CDR3 sequence: CASSFTGTGNIQYF. For the CDR3, the DNA is TGTGCCAGCAGTTTCACCGGGACAGGGAACATTCAGTACTTC.

The chain joins TRBV12-3 or TRBV12-4 to TRBJ1-2, with TRBD1 as a possible D gene (6 bases). V was shortened by 2 bases and J by 7 bases, with 17 bases between the two germline ends. The CDR3 consists of 15 residues. Here the CDR3 reads CASSLIGGGMSGYTF. In DNA, the CDR3 is TGTGCCAGCAGTTTAATCGGGGGCGGAATGAGTGGCTACACCTTC.

This rearrangement joins TRBV7-2 to TRBJ2-2, with TRBD1 identical over 7 bases. This CDR3 comprises 17 residues. Unmatched junction bases numbered 5, after V lost 0 bases and J lost 1 base. Germline CDR1 is SGHTA and CDR2 is FQGNSA. The CDR3 sequence is CASSLASGTENTGELFF. The CDR3, as DNA: TGTGCCAGCAGCTTAGCATCTGGGACAGAGAACACCGGGGAGCTGTTTTTT.